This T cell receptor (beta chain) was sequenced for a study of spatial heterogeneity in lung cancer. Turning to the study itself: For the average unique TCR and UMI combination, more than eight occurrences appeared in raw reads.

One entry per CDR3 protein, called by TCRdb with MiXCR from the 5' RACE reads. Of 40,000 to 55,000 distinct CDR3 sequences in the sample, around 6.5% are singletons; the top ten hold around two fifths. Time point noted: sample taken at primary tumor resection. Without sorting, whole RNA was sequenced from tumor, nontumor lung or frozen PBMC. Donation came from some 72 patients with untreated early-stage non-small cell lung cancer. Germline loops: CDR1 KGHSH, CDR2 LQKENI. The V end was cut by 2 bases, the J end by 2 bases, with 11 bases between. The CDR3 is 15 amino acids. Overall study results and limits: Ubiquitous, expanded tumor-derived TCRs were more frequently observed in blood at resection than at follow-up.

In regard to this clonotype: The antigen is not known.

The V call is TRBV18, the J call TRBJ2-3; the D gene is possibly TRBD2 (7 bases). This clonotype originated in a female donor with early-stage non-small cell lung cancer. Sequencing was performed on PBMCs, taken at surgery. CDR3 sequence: CASSPAGADTDTQYF. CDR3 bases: TGTGCCAGCTCACCAGCGGGGGCCGACACAGATACGCAGTATTTT.